This T cell receptor beta chain came from a study of regulatory T cells in long-lasting Graves disease. Ten or more counts support this clonotype. Its specificity is not known. Broader study findings: Persistent Graves' patients possessed reduced TCR diversity relative to recently diagnosed ones.

Germline CDR1 is MNHEY and CDR2 is SVGEGT. The CDR3 is 14 residues long. The V gene lost 2 bases and the J gene lost 3 bases, with 10 bases spanning the gap. Time point in this sample: newly diagnosed GD, antithyroid drugs for less than 3 months. TCR sequences were obtained from RNA taken from PBMCs. For TCR beta, libraries came from iRepertoire HTBI primers and Arm-PCR of CDR3 regions. TCRdb ran MiXCR on the multiplex PCR reads and lists one entry per CDR3 protein. This sample has approximately 390,000 distinct CDR3 sequences, with around 15% found just once. The data were also submitted as part of a second study, on T cells in Graves' hyperthyroidism and ophthalmopathy. That report adds: When the TCR CDR3 underwent first-round RT-PCR, the HTBI primer set was used.

Sequencing used peripheral blood mononuclear cells (PBMCs), obtained at new diagnosis, from a patient treated with antithyroid drugs. The receptor was derived from a woman younger than 30 with Graves disease. The rearrangement uses TRBV6-2 or TRBV6-3 and TRBJ1-1; a possible D gene is TRBD1 (6 bases). CDR3 in DNA: TGTGCCAGCAGTTACCTAGGGGGGGACACTGAAGCTTTCTTT. This translates into CASSYLGGDTEAFF.